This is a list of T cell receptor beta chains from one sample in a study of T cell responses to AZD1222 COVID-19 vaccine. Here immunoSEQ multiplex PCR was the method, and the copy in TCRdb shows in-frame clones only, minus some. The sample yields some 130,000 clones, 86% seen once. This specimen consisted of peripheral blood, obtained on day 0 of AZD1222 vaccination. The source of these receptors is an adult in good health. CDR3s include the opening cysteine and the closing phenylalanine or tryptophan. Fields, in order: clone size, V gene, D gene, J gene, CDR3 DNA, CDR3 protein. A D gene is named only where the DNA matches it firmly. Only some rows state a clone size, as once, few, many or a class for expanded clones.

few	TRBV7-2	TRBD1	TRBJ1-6	TGTGCCAGCAGCTTAGGACAGGGATTCCACTTT	CASSLGQGFHF
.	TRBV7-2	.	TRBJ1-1	TGTGCCAGCAGCGATGAGGGTCAAAAAGCTTTCTTT	CASSDEGQKAFF
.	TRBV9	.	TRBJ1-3	TGTGCCAGCAGCGTAGCGGGGGCGGAAGGAAACACCATATATTTT	CASSVAGAEGNTIYF
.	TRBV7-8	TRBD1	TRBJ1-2	TGTGCCAGCAGCTTAAGGGAGACAGGGGTGGGTTATGGCTACACCTTC	CASSLRETGVGYGYTF
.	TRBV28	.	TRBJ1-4	TGTGCCAGCAGTGTCCGGTCTTATGAAAAACTGTTTTTT	CASSVRSYEKLFF
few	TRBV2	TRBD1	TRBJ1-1	TGTGCCAGCAGGGGGGCCCGACAGGGGGCTGCCATGAACACTGAAGCTTTCTTT	CASRGARQGAAMNTEAFF
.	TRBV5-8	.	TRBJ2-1	TGTGCCAGCAGCTTCGGGACCTTGGACTACAATGAGCAGTTCTTC	CASSFGTLDYNEQFF
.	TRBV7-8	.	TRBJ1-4	TGTGCCAGCAGCTTAGGTCAGGGATACAATGAAAAACTGTTTTTT	CASSLGQGYNEKLFF
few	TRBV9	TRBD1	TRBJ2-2	TGTGCCAGCAGCCTACAGGGGGCCGGGGAGCTGTTTTTT	CASSLQGAGELFF
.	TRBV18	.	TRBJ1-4	TGTGCCAGCTCACCGAGAAGACCAGCAACTAATGAAAAACTGTTTTTT	CASSPRRPATNEKLFF
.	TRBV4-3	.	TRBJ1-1	TGCGCCAGCAGCCGAGACAGTTTGAACACTGAAGCTTTCTTT	CASSRDSLNTEAFF
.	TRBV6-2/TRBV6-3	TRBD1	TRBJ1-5	TGTGCCAGCAGTTATCTATCTTCGGGACAGGGGGTCAATCAGCCCCAGCATTTT	CASSYLSSGQGVNQPQHF
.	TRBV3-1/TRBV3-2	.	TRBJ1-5	TGTGCCAGCAGCCAACCGGACGAACTCCCCAATCAGCCCCAGCATTTT	CASSQPDELPNQPQHF
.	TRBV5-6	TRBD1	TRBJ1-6	TGTGCCAGCAGCCTCGACAGGGGAAGCTATAATTCACCCCTCCACTTT	CASSLDRGSYNSPLHF
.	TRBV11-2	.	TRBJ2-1	TGTGCCAGCAGCTTTGATCCTTACAATGAGCAGTTCTTC	CASSFDPYNEQFF
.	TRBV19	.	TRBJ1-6	TGTGCCACCCGGGCCTCGGGGGGCTATAATTCACCCCTCCACTTT	CATRASGGYNSPLHF
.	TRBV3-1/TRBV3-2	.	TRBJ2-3	TGTGCCAGCAGTCAAACAGAATTCAACACAGATACGCAGTATTTT	CASSQTEFNTDTQYF
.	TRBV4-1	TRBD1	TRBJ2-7	TGCGCCAGCAGCCACTACGGACAGGGTCGGACCTACGAGCAGTACTTC	CASSHYGQGRTYEQYF
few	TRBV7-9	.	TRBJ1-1	TGTGCCAGCAGCTTAGAGGTGTTGGCTGAAGCTTTCTTT	CASSLEVLAEAFF
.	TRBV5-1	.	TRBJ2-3	TGCGCCAGCAGCTTACTTAGAGATACGCAGTATTTT	CASSLLRDTQYF
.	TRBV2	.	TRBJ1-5	TGTGCCAGCAGTGAATTACTAGGATCCGAAGCCCATGGAAGTGGCAATCAGCCCCAGCATTTT	CASSELLGSEAHGSGNQPQHF
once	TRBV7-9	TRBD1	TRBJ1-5	TGTGCCAGCAGCCCGGGACAGGGGGGATTAAGTTCGCATCAGCCCCAGCATTTT	CASSPGQGGLSSHQPQHF
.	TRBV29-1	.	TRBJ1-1	TGCAGCGTCCAAGGCACTGAAGCTTTCTTT	CSVQGTEAFF
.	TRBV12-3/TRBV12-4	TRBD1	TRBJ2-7	TGTGCCAGCAGGACAGGGGGGGTCTACGAGCAGTACTTC	CASRTGGVYEQYF
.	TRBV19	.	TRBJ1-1	TGTGCCAGTAGTAGCGGGGCCGTCTACACTGAAGCTTTCTTT	CASSSGAVYTEAFF
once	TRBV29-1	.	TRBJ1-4	TGCAGCGTTGTTAGGGGTGATGGTGCTGGTGAAAAACTGTTTTTT	CSVVRGDGAGEKLFF
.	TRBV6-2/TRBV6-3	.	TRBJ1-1	TGTGCCAGCAGTTACAATCCCGGAAGGGGAAACACTGAAGCTTTCTTT	CASSYNPGRGNTEAFF
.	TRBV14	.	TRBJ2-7	TGTGCCAGCCCCCCCGAGGGCTACGAGCAGTACTTC	CASPPEGYEQYF
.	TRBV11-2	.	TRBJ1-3	TGTGCCAGCAGCTTAGCGGCCGGGGAAAGACGGAACACCATATATTTT	CASSLAAGERRNTIYF
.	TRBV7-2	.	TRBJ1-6	TGTGCCAGCAGCTCATGGGGTGTGGTTAATTCACCCCTCCACTTT	CASSSWGVVNSPLHF
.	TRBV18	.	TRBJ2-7	TGTGCCAGCTCAACCAGGTTGGGCGAGCAGTACTTC	CASSTRLGEQYF
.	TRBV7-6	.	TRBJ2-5	TGTGCCAGCAGATCCGGAGGGGAAACCCAGTACTTC	CASRSGGETQYF
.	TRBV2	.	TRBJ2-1	TGTGCCAGCGGTCCCTACCGAGGCGTTGAGCAGTTCTTC	CASGPYRGVEQFF
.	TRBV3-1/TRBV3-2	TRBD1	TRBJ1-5	TGTGCCAGCAGCCTCCGGGACAGTGATCAGCCCCAGCATTTT	CASSLRDSDQPQHF
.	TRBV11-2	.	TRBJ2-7	TGTGCCAGCAGCTTGGCCGGGACACCCGAGCAGTACTTC	CASSLAGTPEQYF
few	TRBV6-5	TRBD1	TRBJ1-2	TGTGCCAGCAGTTTGACAGGGCCTTATGGCTACACCTTC	CASSLTGPYGYTF
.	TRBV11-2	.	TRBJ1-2	TGTGCCAGCAGCTCCGGGATCGGCGGACCCTTC	CASSSGIGGPF
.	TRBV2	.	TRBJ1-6	TGTGCCAGCAGTGTGGGGGACGGGACTAATTCACCCCTCCACTTT	CASSVGDGTNSPLHF
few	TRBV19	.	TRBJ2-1	TGTGCCAGTAGTACCGTGGGCTCCTACAATGAGCAGTTCTTC	CASSTVGSYNEQFF
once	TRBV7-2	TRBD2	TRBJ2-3	TGTGCCTCCCACAGCCGCGGGGGGGCGAATACGCAGTATTTT	CASHSRGGANTQYF
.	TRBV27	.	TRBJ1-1	TGTGCCAGCAGTTTAATGAGGAACACTGAAGCTTTCTTT	CASSLMRNTEAFF
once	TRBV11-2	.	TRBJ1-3	TGTGCCAGCGCGGTTAGGGCATCTGGAAACACCATATATTTT	CASAVRASGNTIYF
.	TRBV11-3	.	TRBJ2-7	TGTGCCAGCAGCCGCAGGGGTAGCTACGAGCAGTACTTC	CASSRRGSYEQYF
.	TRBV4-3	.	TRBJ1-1	TGCGCCAGCAGCCAAGATCCCGGCAGCTACACTGAAGCTTTCTTT	CASSQDPGSYTEAFF
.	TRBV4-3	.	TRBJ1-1	TGCGCCAGCAGCCTCGACAGCGCCGGCAACACTGAAGCTTTCTTT	CASSLDSAGNTEAFF
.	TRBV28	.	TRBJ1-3	TGTGCCAGCAGGGGCCAGGGCTTGGACTCTGGAAACACCATATATTTT	CASRGQGLDSGNTIYF